One and the same sample provided the 18 T cell receptor beta chains below, sequenced in a study of memory CD4+ T cells and cytomegalovirus serostatus. This table comes from immunoSEQ multiplex PCR, and its TCRdb copy is limited to in-frame clones, with some not included. The repertoire has roughly 76,000 clones, approximately 78% of them found once; the top ten carry approximately 2.8%. The sort gate was single viable CD3+CD4+CD8-CD45RO+ cells for memory CD4+ T cells. The sequenced sample consisted of memory CD4+ T cells from blood. The receptors derive from an adult in good health and CMV-seropositive.

The chain has TRBV28 and TRBJ2-3; D is unresolved. Trimming took off 5 bases at V and 10 bases at J, with 10 bases between the two ends. This CDR3 is 11 amino acids long. The germline CDR1 and CDR2 sequences are MDHEN and SYDVKM. The CDR3 coding sequence is TGTGCCAGCAGTAGCGCGGCGGCGCAGTATTTT. It specifies CASSSAAAQYF.

This chain links TRBV10-2 with TRBJ2-6; the match to TRBD1 covers 10 bases. This CDR3 is built from 18 residues. With V trimmed by 3 bases and J by 2 bases, 7 bases remained unmatched. Per the germline V gene, CDR1 is WSHSY and CDR2 is SAAADI. The CDR3 reads CASSDPRDRGAGANVLTF. The DNA of the CDR3 is TGCGCCAGCAGTGACCCCCGGGACAGGGGAGCTGGGGCCAACGTCCTGACTTTC.

The chain couples TRBV5-1 to TRBJ2-4, with D maybe TRBD1 (6 bases). Germline V gene lookup returns CDR1 SGHRS and CDR2 YFSETQ. V was clipped by 0 bases and J by 8 bases, with 12 bases between them. This CDR3 comprises 14 residues. This CDR3 reads CASSLGQAKHIQYF. The CDR3 coding sequence is TGCGCCAGCAGCTTGGGACAGGCAAAACACATTCAGTACTTC.

This chain uses TRBV11-2 with TRBJ2-5; 7 bases match TRBD2. The V segment lost 3 bases and the J segment 0 bases; nucleotides outside the gene matches: 4. This CDR3 region has 15 residues. From germline, CDR1 is SGHAT and CDR2 FQNNGV. The CDR3 spells CASSFPAGNQETQYF. CDR3 in DNA: TGTGCCAGCAGCTTCCCAGCGGGGAACCAAGAGACCCAGTACTTC.

The chain joins TRBV21-1 to TRBJ2-7; TRBD1 is taken as the D call from the table, unchecked against the DNA. TRBV21-1 is marked as a pseudogene. This CDR3 is built from 11 residues. CDR3 nucleotides: TGTGCCAGACACAGGGGTGGCGAGCAGTACGTC. It codes for CARHRGGEQYV.

The chain uses TRBV19 and TRBJ2-5; D gene ambiguous. CDR1 is LNHDA and CDR2 is SQIVND in the germline V gene (reference sequence). CDR3 length: 12 residues. V lost 0 bases and J lost 6, with 5 bases in between. The CDR3 spells CASSIDGQTQYF. CDR3 in DNA: TGTGCCAGTAGTATAGATGGGCAGACCCAGTACTTC.

J is TRBJ2-3 and V is TRBV30; D gene ambiguous. The germline CDR1 and CDR2 sequences are GTSNPN and SVGIG (reference sequence). V gave up 0 bases and J gave up 5 bases, with 9 bases separating them. The CDR3 spans 13 residues. CDR3 region: CAWSVRFGDTQYF. The CDR3 nucleotides read TGTGCCTGGAGTGTACGGTTCGGAGATACGCAGTATTTT.

J is TRBJ1-5 and V is TRBV6-5; the D gene is possibly TRBD1 (5 bases). V shed 6 bases and J shed 10 bases, with 19 bases lying between them. The CDR3 sequence is 14 residues long. The germline CDR1 and CDR2 sequences are MNHEY and SVGAGI. CDR3 sequence reads: CASRSTAGGAPQHF. CDR3 bases: TGTGCCAGCAGATCGACAGCCGGGGGTGCTCCCCAGCATTTT.

J is TRBJ2-7 and V is TRBV10-3, with 10 bases aligning to TRBD1. Germline lookup yields CDR1 ENHRY and CDR2 SYGVKD. The CDR3 is made up of 15 amino acids. Trimming removed 5 bases from V and 5 bases from J; junction bases left unmatched: 9. The CDR3 protein is CAISLAGTGADEQYF. DNA of the CDR3: TGTGCCATCAGTTTGGCCGGGACAGGGGCTGACGAGCAGTACTTC.

This clone appeared a single time. The V and J genes are TRBV28 and TRBJ2-5, with D possibly matching TRBD1 (6 bases). There are 16 residues in the CDR3. Trimming took 5 bases from V and 4 from J, leaving 20 bases between them. The V gene's germline CDR1 is MDHEN and CDR2 SYDVKM. CDR3 nucleotide sequence: TGTGCCAGCAGTCTCTTCAACAGACAGGAACGAGAGACCCAGTACTTC. Its protein product is CASSLFNRQERETQYF.

The chain joins TRBV9 to TRBJ1-2; D uncertain. CDR3 length equals 13 residues. In germline, CDR1 is SGDLS, CDR2 YYNGEE. The V end was cut by 1 base, the J end by 8 bases, with 12 bases between. The DNA for the CDR3 is TGTGCCAGCAGCGTACCCGGGGTAGGCGGCTACACCTTC. It is translated as CASSVPGVGGYTF.

The rearrangement joins TRBV28 to TRBJ2-7, with D unclear. The germline gives CDR1 MDHEN, CDR2 SYDVKM. This CDR3 comprises 14 residues. V was trimmed by 8 bases and J by 2 bases, leaving 16 bases between them. CDR3 bases: TGTGCCAGCGCAGTATCCAGGCCACCCTACGAGCAGTACGTC. Encoded protein: CASAVSRPPYEQYV.

This clone was observed a few times. The chain couples TRBV4-1 to TRBJ1-5, with D tentatively TRBD1 (5 bases). The CDR3 has 15 residues. V dropped 1 base and J dropped 5 bases, with 12 bases sitting between them. The V gene's germline CDR1 is MGHRA and CDR2 YSYEKL. CDR3 protein: CASSQVRGRDQPQHF. In DNA form, the CDR3 reads TGCGCCAGCAGCCAAGTAAGGGGACGCGATCAGCCCCAGCATTTT.

J is TRBJ1-2 and V is TRBV19; no clear D gene. The CDR3 has 13 residues. CDR1 LNHDA and CDR2 SQIVND come from the germline V gene (reference sequence). Trimming stripped 8 bases from V and 5 bases from J, with 15 bases between. DNA of the CDR3: TGTGCCAGTCGCCCCTCCGGAGAATATGGCTACACCTTC. Its translation is CASRPSGEYGYTF. Looking up the rest from reference TRBV19 and TRBJ1-2 gives the full variable domain: DGGITQSPKYLFRKEGQNVTLSCEQNLNHDAMYWYRQDPGQGLRLIYYSQIVNDFQKGDIAEGYSVSREKKESFPLTVTSAQKNPTAFYLCASRPSGEYGYTFGSGTRLTVV.

To note about this clone: The sample has other DNA sequences that encode this CDR3 too. The chain is built from TRBV28 and TRBJ1-5; the D gene is possibly TRBD1 (5 bases). V shed 6 bases and J shed 2 bases, with 11 bases lying between them. The CDR3 sequence is 14 residues long. Germline-derived CDR1 and CDR2 are MDHEN and SYDVKM. For the CDR3, the DNA is TGTGCCAGCAGCTTGGGACCGCGCAATCAGCCCCAGCATTTT. As protein: CASSLGPRNQPQHF.

The chain is built from TRBV7-2 and TRBJ2-7; 12 nucleotides line up with TRBD2. Germline V lookup: CDR1 SGHTA, CDR2 FQGNSA. The CDR3 covers 18 residues. J gave up 1 base and V 1 base, and 8 bases lay outside the gene matches. CDR3 in amino acids: CASSLGLAGGSLSYEQYF. CDR3 DNA sequence: TGTGCCAGCAGCTTAGGGCTAGCGGGGGGGTCCCTATCCTACGAGCAGTACTTC.

The rearrangement links TRBV11-1 to TRBJ1-1; TRBD1 matches at 7 bases. The germline V gene has CDR1 SGHAT and CDR2 FQDESV (reference sequence). Losses at the gene ends were 3 bases for V and 6 bases for J; bases not matched to a gene: 1. The CDR3 totals 12 residues. In DNA form, the CDR3 reads TGTGCCAGCAGCTTCGACAGGGCTGAAGCTTTCTTT. Translated: CASSFDRAEAFF.

The rearrangement joins TRBV10-1 to TRBJ2-5; TRBD2 is a possible D gene (6 bases). Germline CDR1 reads WNHNN; CDR2 reads SYGVQD (reference sequence). V shed 3 bases and J shed 0 bases, with 11 bases lying between them. CDR3 length: 15 residues. As DNA, the CDR3 is TGCGCCAGCAGTGACCCGGGAGCCCACCAAGAGACCCAGTACTTC. It yields the protein CASSDPGAHQETQYF.